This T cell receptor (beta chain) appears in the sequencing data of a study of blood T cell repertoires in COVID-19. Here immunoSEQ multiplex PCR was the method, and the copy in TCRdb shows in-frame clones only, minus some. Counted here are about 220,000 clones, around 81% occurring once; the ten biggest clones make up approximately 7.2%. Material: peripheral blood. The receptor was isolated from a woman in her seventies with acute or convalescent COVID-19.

The CDR3 nucleotides read TGTGCCACCAGTGGAACGGACGGGGGCCTAAATTTAGCGGGGGGCCTGCATACGCAGTATTTT. Protein: CATSGTDGGLNLAGGLHTQYF. This rearrangement joins TRBV24-1 to TRBJ2-3, with TRBD2 matching over 10 bases. Germline-derived CDR1 and CDR2 are KGHDR and SFDVKD. J was trimmed by 7 bases and V by 5 bases; bases with no gene match: 26. The CDR3 runs 21 residues.